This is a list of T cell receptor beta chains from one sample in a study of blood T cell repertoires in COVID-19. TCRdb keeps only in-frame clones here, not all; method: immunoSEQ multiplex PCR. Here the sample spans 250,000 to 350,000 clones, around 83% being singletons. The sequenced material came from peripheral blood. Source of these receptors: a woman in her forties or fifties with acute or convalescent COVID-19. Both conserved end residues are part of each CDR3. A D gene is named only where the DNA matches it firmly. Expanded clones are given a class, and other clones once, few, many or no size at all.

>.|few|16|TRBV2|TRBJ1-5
CACGWGGGGVNQPQHF
TGTGCCTGCGGGTGGGGTGGGGGCGGCGTCAATCAGCCCCAGCATTTT
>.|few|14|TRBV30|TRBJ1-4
CAWSGWPGNEKLFF
TGTGCCTGGAGTGGGTGGCCGGGGAACGAAAAACTGTTTTTT
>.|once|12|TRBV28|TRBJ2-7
CASTGTSYEQYF
TGTGCCAGCACCGGGACTTCCTACGAGCAGTACTTC
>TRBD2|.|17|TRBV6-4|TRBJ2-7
CASSDLRLAGGYCEQYF
TGTGCCAGCAGTGACTTAAGACTAGCGGGAGGTTATTGTGAGCAGTACTTC
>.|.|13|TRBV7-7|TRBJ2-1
CASSLESQGSQFF
TGTGCCAGCAGCTTAGAGAGCCAGGGTTCCCAGTTCTTC
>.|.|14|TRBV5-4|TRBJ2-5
CASSRDSGQETQYF
TGTGCCAGCAGCCGGGACTCGGGGCAAGAGACCCAGTACTTC
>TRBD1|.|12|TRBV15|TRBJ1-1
CATSSRQGEAFF
TGTGCCACCAGCAGTAGACAGGGTGAAGCTTTCTTT
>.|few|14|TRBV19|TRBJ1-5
CASSSNGGNQPQHF
TGTGCCAGTAGTAGCAATGGAGGCAATCAGCCCCAGCATTTT
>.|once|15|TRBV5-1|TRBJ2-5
CASSHGLQGVETQYF
TGCGCCAGCAGCCACGGGCTTCAGGGCGTAGAGACCCAGTACTTC
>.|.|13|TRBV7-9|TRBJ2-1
CASSQQSSQEQFF
TGTGCCAGCAGCCAACAGTCGAGCCAGGAGCAGTTCTTC
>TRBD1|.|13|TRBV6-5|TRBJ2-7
CASKVAGGNEQYF
TGTGCCAGCAAGGTCGCAGGGGGCAACGAGCAGTACTTC
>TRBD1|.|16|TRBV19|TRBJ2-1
CASRPTTGQGAGEQFF
TGTGCCAGTAGGCCGACGACGGGACAGGGAGCCGGTGAGCAGTTCTTC
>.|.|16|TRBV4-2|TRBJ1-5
CASSQDMGGWDQPQHF
TGTGCCAGCAGCCAAGATATGGGGGGATGGGATCAGCCCCAGCATTTT
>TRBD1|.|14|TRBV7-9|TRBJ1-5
CASSGGTGYQPQHF
TGTGCCAGCAGCGGAGGGACAGGGTATCAGCCCCAGCATTTT
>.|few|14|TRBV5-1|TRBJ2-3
CASSPDRPTDTQYF
TGCGCCAGCAGCCCGGACAGACCCACAGATACGCAGTATTTT
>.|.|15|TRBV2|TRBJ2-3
CASSDDPSGADTQYF
TGTGCCAGCAGTGACGACCCCTCCGGGGCAGATACGCAGTATTTT
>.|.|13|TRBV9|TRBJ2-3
CASSVQGPDTQYF
TGTGCCAGCAGCGTACAGGGTCCAGATACGCAGTATTTT
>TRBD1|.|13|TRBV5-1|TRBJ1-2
CASSSTGGDGYTF
TGCGCCAGCAGCTCGACAGGGGGAGATGGCTACACCTTC
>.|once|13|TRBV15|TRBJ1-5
CATSSDRNQPQHF
TGTGCCACCAGCAGTGATAGAAATCAGCCCCAGCATTTT
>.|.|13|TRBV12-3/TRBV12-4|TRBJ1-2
CASSPDRARGYTF
TGTGCCAGCAGCCCGGACAGAGCAAGGGGCTACACCTTC
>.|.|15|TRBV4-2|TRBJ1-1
CASSQGWAENTEAFF
TGTGCCAGCAGCCAAGGGTGGGCCGAGAACACTGAAGCTTTCTTT
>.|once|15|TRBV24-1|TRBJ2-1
CATSDGSRDYNEQFF
TGTGCCACCAGTGATGGGTCCCGGGACTACAATGAGCAGTTCTTC
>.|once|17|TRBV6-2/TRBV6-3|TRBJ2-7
CASSYPLTGGTPYEQYF
TGTGCCAGCAGTTACCCCCTAACCGGCGGAACTCCCTACGAGCAGTACTTC
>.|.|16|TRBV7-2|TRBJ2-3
CASSLAQGRGTDTQYF
TGTGCCAGCAGCTTAGCGCAGGGAAGAGGCACAGATACGCAGTATTTT
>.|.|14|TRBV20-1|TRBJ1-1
CSASHRLGSTEAFF
TGCAGTGCTAGTCACCGACTAGGCAGCACTGAAGCTTTCTTT
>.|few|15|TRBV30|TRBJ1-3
CAWSLLDSSGNTIYF
TGTGCCTGGAGTCTCCTCGATAGCTCTGGAAACACCATATATTTT
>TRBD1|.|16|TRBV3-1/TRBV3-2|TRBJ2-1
CASSQVGTGEANEQFF
TGTGCCAGCAGCCAAGTCGGGACAGGTGAGGCCAATGAGCAGTTCTTC
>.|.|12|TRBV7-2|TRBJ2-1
CASSPYQSEQFF
TGTGCCAGCAGCCCCTATCAAAGTGAGCAGTTCTTC
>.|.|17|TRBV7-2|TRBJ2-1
CASSQGLGGRRQNEQFF
TGTGCCAGCAGCCAGGGGCTCGGCGGGAGAAGGCAAAATGAGCAGTTCTTC
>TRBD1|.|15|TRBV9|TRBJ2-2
CASSVTGGGTGELFF
TGTGCCAGCAGCGTGACAGGGGGAGGGACCGGGGAGCTGTTTTTT
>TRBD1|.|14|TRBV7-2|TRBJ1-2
CASSSRDRDRSYTF
TGTGCCAGCAGCTCCCGGGACAGGGACCGGAGCTACACCTTC
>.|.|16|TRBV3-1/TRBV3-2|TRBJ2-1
CASSQSDWYSYNEQFF
TGTGCCAGCAGCCAATCCGACTGGTACTCCTACAATGAGCAGTTCTTC
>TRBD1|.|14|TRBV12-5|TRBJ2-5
CASGLGQDGETQYF
TGTGCTAGTGGTCTTGGACAGGATGGGGAGACCCAGTACTTC